The clone carrying this TCR beta chain was recorded at least ten times. Antigen unknown. The data stem from a study of identical twins. The study, taken as a whole, reports: Modeled out-of-frame TCR alpha sharing in monozygotic twins fell below observed levels. Invariant MAIT and iNKT cells could partly confound zero-insertion analyses.

Trimming stripped 1 base from V and 6 bases from J, with 7 bases between. This CDR3 spans 13 amino acids. Through template switching, a universal primer site was introduced, and the cDNA contained unique molecular identifiers. TCRdb recomputed calls from the 5' RACE reads with MiXCR, one row per CDR3 protein. This table has around 510,000 distinct CDR3 sequences, roughly 13% appearing once. The same sample was also studied in work on yellow fever vaccine responses in identical twins.

The chain uses TRBV12-3 or TRBV12-4 and TRBJ2-1; D may be TRBD1 (5 bases). This sequence originates from a woman in her late teens or twenties in good health. The sequenced sample consisted of CD4+ T cells sorted from blood. The CDR3 loop is CASSLEQVNEQFF. In nucleotides, the CDR3 is TGTGCCAGCAGTTTAGAACAGGTCAATGAGCAGTTCTTC.